The 4 T cell receptor beta chains below come from one sample, sequenced in a study of control samples from healthy donors and cancer patients. TCRdb's table, derived via immunoSEQ multiplex PCR, lists solely in-frame clones and lacks some. Counted here are about 160,000 clones, about 90% occurring once; the ten biggest clones make up approximately 12%. The sequenced sample was blood. The receptors shown here come from a man in his thirties or forties in good health.

The chain employs TRBV5-4 and TRBJ2-5, with D possibly being TRBD2 (6 bases). The ends were cut back, 4 bases at V and 3 bases at J, with 19 bases in the middle. The CDR3 covers 16 residues. Looked up from germline, CDR1 is SGHNT and CDR2 is YYREEE (reference sequence). The CDR3 nucleotides are TGTGCCAGCAGCCCGACCCGGGGGACTCTCAAAGAGACCCAGTACTTC. This codes for CASSPTRGTLKETQYF.

This chain links TRBV5-1 with TRBJ2-1; no clear D gene. This CDR3 is built from 13 residues. Germline values: CDR1 SGHRS, CDR2 YFSETQ. V gave up 0 bases and J gave up 6 bases, with 7 bases separating them. The CDR3 DNA is TGCGCCAGCAGCTTGGGGACGGTCAATGAGCAGTTCTTC. It encodes CASSLGTVNEQFF.

J is TRBJ2-1 and V is TRBV19; D could derive from TRBD1 or TRBD2 (5 bases each). Looked up from germline, CDR1 is LNHDA and CDR2 is SQIVND (reference sequence). Trimming stripped 1 base from V and 4 bases from J, with 8 bases between. CDR3 length: 14 residues. DNA for the CDR3: TGTGCCAGTAGTATAGCCGGGGCTTACAATGAGCAGTTCTTC. Translating it yields CASSIAGAYNEQFF.

The V call is TRBV29-1, the J call TRBJ2-1, with 14 bases that match TRBD2. CDR3 length: 16 amino acids. In germline, CDR1 is SQVTM, CDR2 ANQGSEA. After removal of 6 bases from V and 4 bases from J, the junction contained 8 bases not matched to a gene. CDR3 sequence reads: CSVPGTSGRPYNEQFF. The CDR3 nucleotides read TGCAGCGTCCCCGGGACTAGCGGGAGACCATACAATGAGCAGTTCTTC.